The 18 T cell receptor beta chains below come from one sample, sequenced in a study of Graves' ophthalmopathy and Graves' hyperthyroidism. RNA transcripts were the template, and TCR beta CDR3 regions were amplified from them. A first-round RT-PCR used HTBI primers, followed by a second-round multiplex PCR. TCRdb analysed the multiplex PCR reads with MiXCR anew, one entry per CDR3 protein. The data show some 350,000 distinct CDR3 sequences, with approximately 18% seen just once and roughly 2.3% held by the top ten. The sequencing input was peripheral blood. The receptor set was obtained from an adult woman with stable Graves' hyperthyroidism.

There are a few counts of this clonotype. V and J are TRBV14 and TRBJ2-6; unclear D gene. The CDR3 sequence is 14 residues long. Between the trimmed V and J ends, which lost 4 bases and 5 bases, there was a span of 9 bases. The germline CDR1 and CDR2 sequences are SGHDN and FVKESK. The CDR3 DNA reads TGTGCCAGCAGCCCGATTACGTGGGCCAACGTCCTGACTTTC. It yields the protein CASSPITWANVLTF. Looking up the rest from reference TRBV14 and TRBJ2-6 gives the full variable domain: EAGVTQFPSHSVIEKGQTVTLRCDPISGHDNLYWYRRVMGKEIKFLLHFVKESKQDESGMPNNRFLAERTGGTYSTLKVQPAELEDSGVYFCASSPITWANVLTFGAGSRLTVL.

There are many counts of this clonotype. J is TRBJ2-5 and V is TRBV6-2 or TRBV6-3, with 7 bases fitting TRBD2. V dropped 5 bases and J dropped 0; count of bases not matched to a gene: 6. Germline V lookup: CDR1 MNHEY, CDR2 SVGEGT. CDR3 length: 15 amino acids. This chain's CDR3 is CASSNRDYYQETQYF. The DNA for the CDR3 is TGTGCCAGCAGTAACCGGGACTATTACCAAGAGACCCAGTACTTC.

V usage is TRBV11-2 and J usage is TRBJ2-7; D remains unclear. This CDR3 region has 13 residues. Trimming left V 2 bases short and J 5 bases short, with 10 bases between. CDR1 and CDR2 (germline): SGHAT, FQNNGV. The CDR3 nucleotides are TGTGCCAGCAGCTTATTGCGGCGCGACGAGCAGTACTTC. As protein: CASSLLRRDEQYF.

J is TRBJ2-2 and V is TRBV5-1, with D perhaps matching TRBD1 or TRBD2 (6 bases each). Germline V gene data show CDR1 as SGHRS and CDR2 as YFSETQ. The CDR3 runs to 15 residues. Trimming took off 2 bases at V and 4 bases at J, with 12 bases between the two ends. Written as DNA, the CDR3 is TGCGCCAGCAGCTTCGGGGGCGTTGGCACCGGGGAGCTGTTTTTT. It specifies CASSFGGVGTGELFF.

This clonotype turned up a few times. The chain couples TRBV27 to TRBJ2-5, with 7 bases that match TRBD1. J was trimmed by 2 bases and V by 6 bases; bases with no gene match: 6. This CDR3 contains 14 residues. The germline gives CDR1 MNHEY, CDR2 SMNVEV (reference sequence). The CDR3 sequence is CASRSGGGQETQYF. The CDR3 nucleotides are TGTGCCAGCAGATCAGGGGGTGGGCAAGAGACCCAGTACTTC.

This clonotype was seen ten or more times. The genes are TRBV29-1 and TRBJ1-2; D is unresolved. Germline values: CDR1 SQVTM, CDR2 ANQGSEA. The CDR3 consists of 13 residues. Trimming shortened V by 5 bases and J by 6 bases, and 16 bases separated the two germline ends. The CDR3 DNA sequence: TGCAGCGTTATTTCGACACTTTTGGATGGCTACACCTTC. It specifies CSVISTLLDGYTF.

The chain recombines TRBV3-1 with TRBJ2-7, with TRBD2 matching over 8 bases. The CDR3 has 15 amino acids. The trim removed 4 bases at V and 5 bases at J, leaving 10 bases unmatched. CDR1 and CDR2 (germline): LGHDT, YNNKEL (reference sequence). This chain's CDR3 is CASSLPRGGANEQYF. In DNA, the CDR3 is TGTGCCAGCAGCCTCCCCCGGGGGGGAGCGAACGAGCAGTACTTC.

This clonotype was picked up many times. This chain links TRBV20-1 with TRBJ2-4; D perhaps matches TRBD1 (6 bases). Germline V gene sequence: CDR1 DFQATT, CDR2 SNEGSKA (reference sequence). This CDR3 is 12 amino acids long. Between the trimmed V and J ends, which lost 1 base and 8 bases, there was a span of 9 bases. This CDR3 reads CSARGQADIQYF. DNA of the CDR3: TGCAGTGCTAGAGGACAGGCGGACATTCAGTACTTC.

The rearrangement joins TRBV27 to TRBJ2-7; TRBD2 aligns across 11 bases. The CDR3 is made up of 15 amino acids. Germline V gene lookup returns CDR1 MNHEY and CDR2 SMNVEV (reference sequence). After removal of 3 bases from V and 6 bases from J, the junction contained 7 bases not matched to a gene. The DNA for the CDR3 is TGTGCCAGCAGTTTGTCGGGGACTAGCGGAGGCGAGCAGTACTTC. This encodes CASSLSGTSGGEQYF.

This clonotype was counted at least ten times. CDR3 residues: CASSIETAYEQYF. The DNA of the CDR3 is TGTGCCAGCAGCATAGAGACAGCCTACGAGCAGTACTTC. The chain is built from TRBV12-3 or TRBV12-4 and TRBJ2-7; tentative D call: TRBD1 (5 bases). CDR3 length equals 13 residues. V was shortened by 6 bases and J by 2 bases, with 11 bases between the two germline ends.

This rearrangement joins TRBV6-5 to TRBJ1-2, with D possibly being TRBD1 (5 bases). In germline, CDR1 is MNHEY, CDR2 SVGAGI. V was cut by 5 bases and J by 10 bases, with 17 bases left in between. The length of the CDR3 is 13 residues. For the CDR3, the DNA is TGTGCCAGCAGTCTACAAAAAGGGGTTTTCTACACCTTC. It translates to CASSLQKGVFYTF.

This clonotype has at least ten counts. The CDR3 loop reads CASSLSGLAPNYEQYF. CDR3 nucleotide sequence: TGTGCCAGCAGTTTATCTGGACTAGCGCCTAACTACGAGCAGTACTTC. This chain joins TRBV27 and TRBJ2-7, with 9 bases aligning to TRBD2. Germline values: CDR1 MNHEY, CDR2 SMNVEV (reference sequence). CDR3 length: 16 amino acids. V lost 0 bases, J lost 3 bases, and 6 bases stayed unmatched.

In its sample, this clonotype was seen many times. This chain joins TRBV15 and TRBJ2-7; TRBD1 aligns across 8 bases. This CDR3 contains 14 residues. The germline gives CDR1 LNHNV, CDR2 YYDKDF (reference sequence). V was pared by 0 bases and J by 4 bases, with 2 bases of the junction left unmatched. The CDR3: CATSREQGAYEQYF. DNA for the CDR3: TGTGCCACCAGCAGAGAGCAGGGGGCGTACGAGCAGTACTTC.

The chain uses TRBV2 and TRBJ2-5; 10 nucleotides match TRBD1. The CDR3 is made up of 15 amino acids. Germline V gene sequence: CDR1 SNHLY, CDR2 FYNNEI. V gave up 4 bases and J gave up 0 bases; unmatched junction bases: 2. CDR3 bases: TGTGCCAGCAGTGGGGACAGGGGCCACCAAGAGACCCAGTACTTC. Protein product: CASSGDRGHQETQYF.

This clonotype has a count of ten or more. This sequence joins TRBV15 and TRBJ1-1; no clear D. V lost 0 bases and J lost 10, with 12 bases in between. Looked up from germline, CDR1 is LNHNV and CDR2 is YYDKDF (reference sequence). The length of the CDR3 is 13 residues. CDR3 sequence (DNA): TGTGCCACCAGCAGAGATCGCGGGAGTGGAGCTTTCTTT. Its translation is CATSRDRGSGAFF.

This clonotype was observed at least ten times. The rearrangement links TRBV12-3 or TRBV12-4 to TRBJ2-5; the D gene is possibly TRBD2 (6 bases). V lost 6 bases, J lost 5 bases, and 16 bases lay in between. CDR3 length: 14 residues. The CDR3 spells CASRVSGWGETQYF. The CDR3 DNA follows: TGTGCCAGCAGAGTTAGCGGATGGGGGGAGACCCAGTACTTC.

This clonotype was counted ten times or more. This chain links TRBV7-8 with TRBJ1-1; maybe TRBD1 (5 bases). The germline V and J ends were trimmed by 1 base and 2 bases, with 14 bases remaining between them. CDR3 length equals 16 residues. Germline CDR1 reads SGHVS; CDR2 reads FQNEAQ. The CDR3 coding sequence is TGTGCCAGCAGCTTAGTCCAGGGCATTTATAACACTGAAGCTTTCTTT. Translated, it gives CASSLVQGIYNTEAFF.

This clonotype came up many times. The rearrangement links TRBV6-5 to TRBJ2-7, with 11 nucleotides matching TRBD1. Germline CDR1 MNHEY, CDR2 SVGAGI. V trimming: 6 bases; J trimming: 7 bases; junction bases outside the gene matches: 8. CDR3 length: 14 residues. This CDR3 is CASRGGQGAREQYF. CDR3 coding DNA: TGTGCCAGCAGGGGAGGACAGGGGGCACGAGAGCAGTACTTC.